This T cell receptor (beta chain) emerged from a study of cytomegalovirus exposure and HLA in healthy donors (dated by TCRdb to 2016 to 2017). For the study in its entirety: According to an earlier analysis of 550 to 750 of the donors, some 180 million T cells yielded 117 million unique TCR beta sequences and about 300 Gb of sequence data. The number of donors typed differed by locus, with about 629-640 for A, B, C, DRB1 and DQB1, more than 500 for DQA1, some 570 for DPA1, and some 440 for DPB1. Of the roughly 430 genotyped donors, about 84% fell in the genetic ancestry cluster associated with self-reported Caucasian donors. The study used immunosequencing to profile the T cell repertoires of 670 or so subjects and linked those repertoires to cytomegalovirus serostatus. Donor age, sex, ethnicity and CMV serostatus were compiled alongside the repertoire data. All discovery cohort repertoires had been generated on a single sequencing platform. Along with the approximately 620-subject first cohort, a separate validation cohort of over a hundred different subjects was used. Four to six DR-DQ haplotypes were handled as single units for association and clustering because linkage in the cohort was strong. The study aimed to test whether cataloging public T cell receptors could reveal signatures of past pathogen exposure. High-throughput TCR immunosequencing, statistical association of individual TCRs with disease status, and machine learning were combined to predict cytomegalovirus infection status. The later analysis used no new phenotypic data to find candidate immune exposures, relying instead on TCR beta sequences and their occurrence across donors. A later analysis re-examined previously published TCR beta repertoires from hundreds of donors and added high-resolution HLA genotyping to investigate patterns of TCR occurrence. In a later genetic analysis, genome-wide SNP genotypes for about 65% of the 666 donors were used, and that subset was treated as a discovery cohort. Class I and class II HLA loci were covered by the typing at four-digit resolution. Among several hundred genotyped donors of the cohort, an average of roughly 230,000 unique TCR beta nucleotide sequences was sequenced per donor, of which about 19% were non-productive. An earlier analysis of approximately 580 of the donors used high-throughput TCR beta sequencing to judge whether each TCR beta V gene segment behaved as functional or pseudogenic. Roughly 300 gigabases of sequencing data and tens of millions of unique TCR sequences made up an early release that covered several hundred HLA-typed donors.

The paper's findings and limits, for the study overall: A few of the identified cytomegalovirus-associated TCR beta chains were confirmed in vitro to be specific for cytomegalovirus antigens. At a false discovery rate of 0.05, a later analysis linked approximately 18,000 TCR beta sequences to specific HLA alleles. A later analysis found that most CMV-associated TCR beta chains appeared HLA-restricted, with HLA associations seemingly driven largely by CMV exposure. The study listed 164 TCR beta chains as associated with cytomegalovirus. A later analysis found that HLA-associated TCR beta chains were more clonally expanded and had lower generation probabilities than equally common non-associated chains. Broadly in line with IMGT annotations, most TCR beta V segments showed up in productive rearrangements about 87% or about 30% of the time in an earlier analysis of under 700 of the donors. Compared with the roughly 600-donor mean, donors in an Asian-associated ancestry cluster had fewer N-insertions in productive TCRs, according to a later genetic analysis. Because some donors lacked HLA typing at each locus, the association tests relied only on the typed subset. Because counts were too low, 15 or so rarely observed V segments, including chromosome 9 orphons, were excluded from the earlier analysis of a few hundred of the donors. Some IMGT-functional V segments, including TRBV6-2 and TRBV6-3, could not be distinguished by the 87-base-pair reads and were therefore excluded. The classifier was reported to diagnose cytomegalovirus status with high specificity and sensitivity in both the original and validation cohorts. Strong co-occurrence of HLA alleles, especially DR and DQ, made assigning TCR associations to individual alleles difficult. In a later genetic analysis, a missense DCLRE1C variant was associated with V-gene and J-gene trimming of TCR beta chains, and the association was replicated in an independent cohort. It was suggested by the authors that the approach could potentially be generalized to other disease states and immunological phenotypes. Linkage disequilibrium might explain the correlated functional status among segregating V segments, but an unknown experimental factor could not be ruled out. A later analysis found that TCR association rates varied across HLA loci, with DRB1 alleles showing the most associated TCRs and HLA-C alleles the fewest. A further reported finding was that TCR beta sequences accurately predicted the HLA-A and HLA-B alleles for most subjects in the first cohort. CMV serostatus was the only immune exposure information available for the cohort. Most TCR sequences were seen in very few donors, while some public TCRs were found in many individuals. According to a later analysis, parvovirus B19, influenza, CMV and Epstein-Barr virus appeared linked to several top co-occurrence clusters. Presence/absence analyses assumed roughly uniform sequencing depth across donors, an assumption that may not hold. A cluster of highly shared sequence variants was judged likely to represent a technical artifact of the sequencing pipeline. The cohort was sequenced for TCR beta chains only, and without alpha or paired-chain data the features that could be detected were limited.

Per the germline V gene, LGHNA is the CDR1 and YSLEER is the CDR2. V lost 0 bases and J lost 4 bases, and the count of bases not matched to a germline gene is 4. There are 17 amino acids in the CDR3, from cysteine to phenylalanine inclusive. Left in the record is the CDR3 DNA by itself, 51 bases read in frame from the first base. The method was the immunoSEQ multiplex PCR assay. For the multiplex PCR, a mixture combining 60 forward primers for TCR Vbeta segments and 13 reverse primers for TCR Jbeta segments was used. The CDR3 region of rearranged TCR beta genes was amplified from genomic DNA by a multiplex PCR assay. The Illumina HiSeq System was used to sequence the amplified TCR beta libraries as 87-base-pair reads. Processing in the source paper ran as follows. A later analysis tallied approximately 87 million unique TCR beta chains across the 550 to 850 repertoires, and about 10 million of those chains were shared by two or more donors. To remove PCR and sequencing errors, raw reads were error-corrected and collapsed into unique sequences using a nearest-neighbor algorithm that merged closely related sequences. CDR3 sequences were aligned to IMGT reference sequences to assign V, D and J gene segments. Each retained sequence needed at least a six-nucleotide match to both a V gene segment and a J gene segment. Rearrangements were classified as productive when the CDR3 lacked stop codons and remained in frame with V and J, and all other rearrangements were classified as non-productive. Following IMGT convention, CDR3 was defined as the stretch from the second conserved V-encoded cysteine to the conserved J-encoded phenylalanine. The earlier analysis of approximately 590 of the donors excluded any sequence lacking an unambiguous match to a single V gene segment. An earlier analysis of approximately 590 of the donors classified V segments as functional when productive rearrangements were above 56.7% and as segregating when the standard deviation between donors was above 5%. A statistical classification framework was developed to diagnose cytomegalovirus status using the catalog of TCR beta chain sequences. A later analysis assigned V and J genes by comparing TCR nucleotide sequences with IMGT/GENE-DB human TR gene sequences. Using the TCRdist pipeline, a later analysis assigned CDR3 sequences along with most-parsimonious VDJ recombination scenarios. In a later analysis, each TCR beta chain was defined by its CDR3 amino acid sequence together with its V-gene family, and reads lacking a unique V-gene family were excluded. In a later analysis, fewer than 600 highly shared, low-generation-probability nucleotide sequences were removed to address suspected cross-contamination and a sequencing artifact. In a later analysis, a clonal expansion index was calculated for each public chain from normalized within-repertoire ranks of inferred template counts. In a later analysis, generation probabilities were computed with a VDJ recombination model fitted to out-of-frame rearrangements, and the resulting probabilities were checked against IGoR. In a later analysis, hypergeometric tests were used to score TCR-TCR, TCR-HLA and TCR-CMV co-occurrence, with a repertoire-size bias correction applied to TCR pairs. In a later analysis, false discovery rates were estimated by permuting HLA or CMV assignments 20 times. A later analysis grouped co-occurring TCRs with DBSCAN, adding TCRdist sequence similarity when clustering within HLA-allele-positive subsets. Repertoires with fewer than 30,000 or more than 120,000 public chains, plus five repertoires with anomalous nucleotide sharing, were excluded from co-occurrence clustering. In TCRdb, the immuneACCESS table is reduced to in-frame sequences with V and J assigned. These tables do not hold every clone; where another copy was compared, an unresolved V gene accounts for under half, and the others remain unexplained. The DNA gave D and trimming, while V, J and clone size come from that table. The sample's table covers 140,000 to 150,000 clones. Of the sample, about 0.96% falls within the top ten clones.

A remark on this clone: The antigen this receptor binds is unknown.

The cohort consisted of 600 to 750 healthy bone marrow donors. At the time of sampling, all cohort members were nominally healthy, though unrecorded immune exposures were likely present. The donor tested CMV seronegative, placing the donor among the approximately 400 seronegative members of the cohort. A peripheral blood sample was provided by each donor, and peripheral blood mononuclear cells were used for TCR beta sequencing. The Qiagen DNeasy Blood Extraction Kit was used to extract genomic DNA from the blood cell samples. Sample: PBMCs. This sequence originates from a male donor in good health and CMV-seronegative. The V and J genes are TRBV4-3 and TRBJ1-4; the junction holds 11 bases that match TRBD1. In nucleotide form, the sequence is TGCGCCAGCAGCCAAGAAGGACAGGGGGCGAGTAATGAAAAACTGTTTTTT. This encodes CASSQEGQGASNEKLFF.